The clone carrying this T cell receptor (beta chain) was seen more than once but under ten times. Its antigen is undetermined. An equimolar mix of two oligonucleotides served as the beta constant-region primer for TRBC1 and TRBC2. Ligated cDNA was amplified by four rounds of PCR with nested alpha and beta constant-region primers and SP2. TCRdb called the UMI-ligation and nested PCR reads again in MiXCR, with one record for every CDR3 protein. The data show approximately 90,000 distinct CDR3 sequences, about 10% seen once. The CDR3 covers 12 residues. Per the germline V gene, CDR1 is MNHNS and CDR2 is SASEGT. V gave up 3 bases and J gave up 5 bases, with 7 bases separating them. This entry is derived from a study of naive and memory T cell subsets. Findings and caveats of the study: No ground truth validated the naive and memory repertoire findings. Especially in CD8 cells, naive repertoires contained a few larger clonotypes, possibly CD45RA-re-expressing memory cells. Clonotypes here are unpaired alpha or beta chain sequences. Over 90% of naive TCR sequences appeared only once after error correction, unlike memory subsets.

Alpha and beta libraries were amplified separately from the second PCR onward. Sequencing input: naive CD4+ T cells from blood. This chain links TRBV6-1 with TRBJ2-5, with D unclear. This TCR came from a human donor in good health. The CDR3 sequence is CASSETRETQYF. CDR3 in DNA: TGTGCCAGCAGTGAGACCCGGGAGACCCAGTACTTC.